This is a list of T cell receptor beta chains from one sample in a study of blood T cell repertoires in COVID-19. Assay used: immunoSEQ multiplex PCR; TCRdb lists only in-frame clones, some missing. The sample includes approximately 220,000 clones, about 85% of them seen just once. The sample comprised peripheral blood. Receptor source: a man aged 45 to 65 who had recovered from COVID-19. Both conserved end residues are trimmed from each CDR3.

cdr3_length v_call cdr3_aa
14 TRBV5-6 ASSLDRGRITGELF
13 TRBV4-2 ASSQEAGGSQPQH
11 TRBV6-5 ASSRQGINEQY
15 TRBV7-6 ASSPGFLSGGYNEQF
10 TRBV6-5 ASSYRGREAF
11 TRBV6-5 ASKGQSNTEAF
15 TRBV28 ASRGGASSINLYGYT
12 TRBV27 ASSPRQGPGELF
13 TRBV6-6 ASSPLQGWNSPLH
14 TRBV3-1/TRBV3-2 ASSRPSGRAGNEQF
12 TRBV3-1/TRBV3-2 ASSQGRLAETQY
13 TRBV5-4 ASSRGLAGENEQF
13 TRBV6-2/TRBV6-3 ASSPGQGGDQPQH
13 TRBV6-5 ASSYGQGASYEQY
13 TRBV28 ASSTSGTGGYGYT
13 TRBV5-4 ASSSWDRDYNEQF
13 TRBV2 ASSGSQGARSAQY
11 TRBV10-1 ASSEEIQETQY
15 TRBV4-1 ASSHPPGTSSTDTQY
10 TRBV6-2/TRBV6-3 ASSSQGYEQY
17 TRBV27 ASSPGVWAGTSTDNEQF
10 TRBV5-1 ASSDSHYEQY
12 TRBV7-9 ASSLPGVNSPLH
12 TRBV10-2 ASSDRQGSSEQY
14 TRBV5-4 ASSPGGAGGNYGYT
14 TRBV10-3 AISDPGQPVSYEQY
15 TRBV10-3 AISEKFSTRSNQPQH
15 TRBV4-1 ASSQDSGLAGGNEQF
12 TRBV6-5 AIKRAGGPNEQF
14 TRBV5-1 ASSLVYGRERNEQF
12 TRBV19 ASSIGQGATEAF
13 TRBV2 ASSPGTGTTYGYT
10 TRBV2 ASSAGQAPLH
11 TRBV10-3 AIGLAGRNEQF
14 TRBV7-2 ASSLSPAGVTDTQY
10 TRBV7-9 ASSLTAYEQY
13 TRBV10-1 ASSAGKSSYNEQF
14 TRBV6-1 ASSVLSWQGASEAF
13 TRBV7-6 ASSLGGSTNEKLF
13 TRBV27 ASSPRQGLTEKLF
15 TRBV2 ASSEVGIVRRTGELF
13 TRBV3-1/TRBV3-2 ASSHSGRKGETQY
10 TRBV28 ASRTGVGEQY
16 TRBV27 ASSLSKGLAGEVGELF
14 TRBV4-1 ASSQVMAATTDTQY